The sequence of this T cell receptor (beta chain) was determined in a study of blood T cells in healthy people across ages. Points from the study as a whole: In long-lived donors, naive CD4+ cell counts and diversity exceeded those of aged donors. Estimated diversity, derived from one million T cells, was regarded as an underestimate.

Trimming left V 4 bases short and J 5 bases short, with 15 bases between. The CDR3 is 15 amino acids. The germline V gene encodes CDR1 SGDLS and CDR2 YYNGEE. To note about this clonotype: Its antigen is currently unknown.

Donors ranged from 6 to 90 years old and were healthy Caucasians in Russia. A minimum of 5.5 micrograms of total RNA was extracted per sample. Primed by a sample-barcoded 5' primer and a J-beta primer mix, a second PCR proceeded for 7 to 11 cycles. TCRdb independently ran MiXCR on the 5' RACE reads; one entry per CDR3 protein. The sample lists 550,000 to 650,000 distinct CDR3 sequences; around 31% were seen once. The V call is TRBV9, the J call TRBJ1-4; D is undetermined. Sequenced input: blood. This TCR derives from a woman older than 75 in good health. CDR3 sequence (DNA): TGTGCCAGCAGCCCCGCGGGAGGTGTGAATGAAAAACTGTTTTTT. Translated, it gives CASSPAGGVNEKLFF.